This T cell receptor (beta chain) is drawn from a study of cytomegalovirus exposure and HLA in healthy donors. Study details: Some 85 million unique TCRs, all from HLA-typed donors, were included in an early release of the data. Whole-study results and caveats: Apart from CMV serostatus, no immune exposure information was available.

Unmatched junction bases numbered 11, after V lost 6 bases and J lost 9 bases. CDR3 length: 14 amino acids. Germline V gene lookup returns CDR1 LNHDA and CDR2 SQIVND (reference sequence). PCR used 60 Vbeta primers and 13 Jbeta primers. Per the authors' pipeline: Unique TCR beta chains numbered around 80 million in a later analysis, with roughly 10 million shared. Libraries were prepared by immunoSEQ multiplex PCR; TCRdb keeps only in-frame clonotypes and omits some of them. V and J calls and clone size are those listed in that table; D and trimming were worked out from the DNA. The table has some 150,000 clones, around 80% seen once. With regard to this clone: The antigen is unknown.

The source of this sequence is a woman in her thirties or forties in good health and CMV-seronegative. This chain uses TRBV19 with TRBJ1-5; 7 bases fit TRBD1. Sequences were obtained from PBMCs. DNA for the CDR3: TGTGCCAGTAGAACCCGGGACAGCCTTCGGCCCCAGCATTTT. Translating gives CASRTRDSLRPQHF.